The rows below give T cell receptor beta chains drawn from one sample of a study of vaccination and CD4 T cells after COVID-19. Via MiXCR, TCRdb re-called the PCR reads, giving one row per CDR3 protein. This repertoire shows some 11,000 distinct CDR3 sequences, about 75% found once; its top ten account for 10% to 13%. No antigen has been identified for these receptors. The sample comprised CD4+ T cells from blood, cultured in vitro. Every receptor here comes from a human donor who had recovered from COVID-19. The CDR3 runs from the conserved cysteine through the conserved F or W. D genes are given only for firm matches. Clone size is stated in some rows and not others, as once, few, many or a class when expanded.

abundance: few
d_gene: .
v_gene: TRBV2
j_gene: TRBJ2-3
CDR3aa: CASSESDTQYF
CDR3nt: TGTGCCAGCAGTGAGTCAGATACGCAGTATTTT

abundance: .
d_gene: TRBD1
v_gene: TRBV6-5
j_gene: TRBJ1-5
CDR3aa: CASSYSRQGGQPQHF
CDR3nt: TGTGCCAGCAGTTACTCGAGGCAGGGGGGTCAGCCCCAGCATTTT

abundance: large
d_gene: .
v_gene: TRBV25-1
j_gene: TRBJ1-2
CDR3aa: CASSLRGANGYTF
CDR3nt: TGTGCCAGCAGTCTAAGGGGCGCAAATGGCTACACCTTC

abundance: .
d_gene: .
v_gene: TRBV10-3
j_gene: TRBJ1-6
CDR3aa: CAISESRGDNSPLHF
CDR3nt: TGTGCCATCAGTGAGTCGCGGGGGGATAATTCACCCCTCCACTTT

abundance: once
d_gene: .
v_gene: TRBV27
j_gene: TRBJ1-5
CDR3aa: CASSLSGTSNQPQHF
CDR3nt: TGTGCCAGCAGTTTATCCGGGACTAGCAATCAGCCCCAGCATTTT

abundance: .
d_gene: TRBD1
v_gene: TRBV24-1
j_gene: TRBJ2-7
CDR3aa: CATSDSRQGPSSYEQYF
CDR3nt: TGTGCCACCAGTGATTCTCGACAGGGGCCGAGCTCCTACGAGCAGTACTTC

abundance: few
d_gene: .
v_gene: TRBV19
j_gene: TRBJ1-2
CDR3aa: CASSIEGTTSLYGYTF
CDR3nt: TGTGCCAGTAGTATAGAGGGCACAACCTCTCTCTATGGCTACACCTTC

abundance: once
d_gene: .
v_gene: TRBV14
j_gene: TRBJ2-5
CDR3aa: CASSQAIRQQETQYF
CDR3nt: TGTGCCAGCAGCCAAGCAATACGACAGCAAGAGACCCAGTACTTC

abundance: once
d_gene: .
v_gene: TRBV19
j_gene: TRBJ1-2
CDR3aa: CATRGDLGQYYGYTF
CDR3nt: TGTGCCACGAGGGGGGATTTGGGGCAGTACTATGGCTACACCTTC

abundance: .
d_gene: .
v_gene: TRBV27
j_gene: TRBJ1-5
CDR3aa: CASSVREEGGQPQHF
CDR3nt: TGTGCCAGCAGCGTAAGAGAGGAGGGAGGGCAGCCCCAGCATTTT

abundance: .
d_gene: TRBD1
v_gene: TRBV19
j_gene: TRBJ1-5
CDR3aa: CASRPGVPGTGGGWQPQHF
CDR3nt: TGTGCCAGTAGGCCAGGTGTCCCGGGGACAGGGGGCGGTTGGCAGCCCCAGCATTTT

abundance: .
d_gene: .
v_gene: TRBV11-2
j_gene: TRBJ2-7
CDR3aa: CASIPLTDSYEQYF
CDR3nt: TGTGCCAGCATCCCCCTGACAGATTCCTACGAGCAGTACTTC

abundance: .
d_gene: .
v_gene: TRBV6-1
j_gene: TRBJ1-6
CDR3aa: CASSRDRENSPLHF
CDR3nt: TGTGCCAGCAGTAGAGACCGGGAAAATTCACCCCTCCACTTT

abundance: .
d_gene: TRBD1
v_gene: TRBV28
j_gene: TRBJ2-5
CDR3aa: CASSSPGQGIGETQYF
CDR3nt: TGTGCCAGCAGCTCCCCGGGACAGGGTATAGGAGAGACCCAGTACTTC

abundance: few
d_gene: .
v_gene: TRBV20-1
j_gene: TRBJ2-3
CDR3aa: CSARDPRGGLKDTQYF
CDR3nt: TGCAGTGCTAGAGATCCCAGGGGGGGCCTCAAAGATACGCAGTATTTT

abundance: .
d_gene: .
v_gene: TRBV5-4
j_gene: TRBJ2-3
CDR3aa: CASSLGGGMGTDTQYF
CDR3nt: TGTGCCAGCAGCTTGGGCGGCGGGATGGGCACAGATACGCAGTATTTT

abundance: .
d_gene: .
v_gene: TRBV15
j_gene: TRBJ1-5
CDR3aa: CATSREGNQPQHF
CDR3nt: TGTGCCACCAGCAGGGAGGGAAATCAGCCCCAGCATTTT

abundance: .
d_gene: .
v_gene: TRBV24-1
j_gene: TRBJ2-5
CDR3aa: CATSDIGRETQYF
CDR3nt: TGTGCCACCAGTGATATCGGAAGGGAGACCCAGTACTTC

abundance: .
d_gene: TRBD1
v_gene: TRBV5-4
j_gene: TRBJ1-2
CDR3aa: CASSLPPRTGSYGYTF
CDR3nt: TGTGCCAGCAGCTTACCCCCGCGGACAGGGTCCTATGGCTACACCTTC

abundance: medium-sized
d_gene: .
v_gene: TRBV5-5
j_gene: TRBJ1-5
CDR3aa: CASSTGNNQPQHF
CDR3nt: TGTGCCAGCAGCACGGGGAACAATCAGCCCCAGCATTTT

abundance: .
d_gene: TRBD2
v_gene: TRBV20-1
j_gene: TRBJ2-3
CDR3aa: CSASLSSGAQYF
CDR3nt: TGCAGTGCTAGTTTGTCTAGCGGGGCACAGTATTTT

abundance: .
d_gene: .
v_gene: TRBV5-1
j_gene: TRBJ2-7
CDR3aa: CASILGPSSYEQYF
CDR3nt: TGCGCCAGCATCTTGGGACCGAGCTCCTACGAGCAGTACTTC

abundance: .
d_gene: .
v_gene: TRBV21-1
j_gene: TRBJ1-4
CDR3aa: CASSQAYTDRTNEKLFF
CDR3nt: TGTGCCAGCAGCCAGGCGTACACAGATCGCACTAATGAAAAACTGTTTTTT

abundance: .
d_gene: .
v_gene: TRBV7-9
j_gene: TRBJ2-3
CDR3aa: CASSFTKGGPTDTQYF
CDR3nt: TGTGCCAGCAGCTTCACAAAGGGGGGCCCGACAGATACGCAGTATTTT

abundance: .
d_gene: TRBD1
v_gene: TRBV4-1
j_gene: TRBJ1-3
CDR3aa: CASSQGTGIIRSGNTIYF
CDR3nt: TGCGCCAGCAGCCAAGGGACAGGTATTATCCGCTCTGGAAACACCATATATTTT

abundance: .
d_gene: TRBD1
v_gene: TRBV19
j_gene: TRBJ1-5
CDR3aa: CASRTGSSNQPQHF
CDR3nt: TGTGCCAGTCGGACAGGGTCGAGCAATCAGCCCCAGCATTTT

abundance: .
d_gene: .
v_gene: TRBV6-1
j_gene: TRBJ1-1
CDR3aa: CASRAGGEAFF
CDR3nt: TGTGCCAGCCGGGCAGGCGGTGAAGCTTTCTTT

abundance: .
d_gene: .
v_gene: TRBV6-5
j_gene: TRBJ1-2
CDR3aa: CASSYGSGPGSYTF
CDR3nt: TGTGCCAGCAGTTACGGTTCAGGGCCTGGGAGCTACACCTTC

abundance: .
d_gene: TRBD1
v_gene: TRBV28
j_gene: TRBJ1-3
CDR3aa: CAGSTGGSGNTIYF
CDR3nt: TGTGCCGGATCGACAGGGGGCAGTGGAAACACCATATATTTT

abundance: .
d_gene: TRBD2
v_gene: TRBV5-1
j_gene: TRBJ2-1
CDR3aa: CASSLDAAGGLNEQFF
CDR3nt: TGCGCCAGCAGCTTGGACGCGGCGGGAGGGTTGAATGAGCAGTTCTTC

abundance: .
d_gene: .
v_gene: TRBV7-2
j_gene: TRBJ2-7
CDR3aa: CASSHTGHRASGNEQYF
CDR3nt: TGTGCCAGCAGCCACACAGGCCATCGGGCGTCGGGGAACGAGCAGTACTTC

abundance: .
d_gene: .
v_gene: TRBV12-3/TRBV12-4
j_gene: TRBJ1-5
CDR3aa: CASSFQQGGQPQHF
CDR3nt: TGTGCCAGCAGTTTTCAACAGGGCGGACAGCCCCAGCATTTT

abundance: .
d_gene: TRBD1
v_gene: TRBV27
j_gene: TRBJ1-5
CDR3aa: CASSSYGQGGGQPQHF
CDR3nt: TGTGCCAGCAGTTCTTATGGACAGGGCGGGGGTCAGCCCCAGCATTTT

abundance: .
d_gene: TRBD2
v_gene: TRBV12-5
j_gene: TRBJ2-1
CDR3aa: CASGLAGLAGGTEQFF
CDR3nt: TGTGCTAGTGGTTTGGCGGGACTAGCGGGGGGTACTGAGCAGTTCTTC

abundance: few
d_gene: .
v_gene: TRBV5-6
j_gene: TRBJ2-3
CDR3aa: CASSLYGGPLDTQYF
CDR3nt: TGTGCCAGCAGCTTATATGGGGGACCCCTGGATACGCAGTATTTT

abundance: .
d_gene: .
v_gene: TRBV7-2
j_gene: TRBJ2-7
CDR3aa: CASSFQLEYEQYF
CDR3nt: TGTGCCAGCAGCTTCCAGTTAGAGTACGAGCAGTACTTC

abundance: .
d_gene: .
v_gene: TRBV11-2
j_gene: TRBJ2-2
CDR3aa: CASSLGRDGNTGELFF
CDR3nt: TGTGCCAGCAGCTTAGGTCGCGACGGGAACACCGGGGAGCTGTTTTTT

abundance: .
d_gene: .
v_gene: TRBV6-1
j_gene: TRBJ2-5
CDR3aa: CASSYKVYQETQYF
CDR3nt: TGTGCCAGCTCGTACAAGGTGTACCAAGAGACCCAGTACTTC

abundance: .
d_gene: .
v_gene: TRBV10-1
j_gene: TRBJ1-2
CDR3aa: CASSFPGNYGYTF
CDR3nt: TGCGCCAGCAGTTTCCCAGGGAACTATGGCTACACCTTC

abundance: .
d_gene: .
v_gene: TRBV12-3/TRBV12-4
j_gene: TRBJ1-5
CDR3aa: CASSPDRSRNQPQHF
CDR3nt: TGTGCCAGCAGCCCGGACAGATCCCGCAATCAGCCCCAGCATTTT

abundance: .
d_gene: .
v_gene: TRBV19
j_gene: TRBJ1-2
CDR3aa: CATSRGRRPGYTF
CDR3nt: TGTGCCACTTCCCGGGGCCGACGTCCAGGCTACACCTTC